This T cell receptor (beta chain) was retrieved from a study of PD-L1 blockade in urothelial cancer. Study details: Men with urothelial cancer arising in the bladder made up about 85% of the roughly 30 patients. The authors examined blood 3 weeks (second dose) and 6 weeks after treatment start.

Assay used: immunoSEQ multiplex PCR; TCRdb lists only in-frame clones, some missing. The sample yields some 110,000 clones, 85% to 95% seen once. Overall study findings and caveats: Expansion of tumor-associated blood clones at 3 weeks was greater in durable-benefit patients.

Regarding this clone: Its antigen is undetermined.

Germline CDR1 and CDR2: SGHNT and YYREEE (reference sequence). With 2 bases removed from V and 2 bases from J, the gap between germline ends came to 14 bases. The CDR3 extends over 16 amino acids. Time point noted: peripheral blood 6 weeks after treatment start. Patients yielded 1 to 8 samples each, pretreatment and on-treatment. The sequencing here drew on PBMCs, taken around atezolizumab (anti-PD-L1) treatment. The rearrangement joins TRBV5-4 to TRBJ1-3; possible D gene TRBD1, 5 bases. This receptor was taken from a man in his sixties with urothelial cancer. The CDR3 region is CASSLGGGNAGNTIYF. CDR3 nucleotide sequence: TGTGCCAGCAGCTTAGGCGGGGGGAACGCTGGAAACACCATATATTTT. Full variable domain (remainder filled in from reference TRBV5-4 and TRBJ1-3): ETGVTQSPTHLIKTRGQQVTLRCSSQSGHNTVSWYQQALGQGPQFIFQYYREEENGRGNFPPRFSGLQFPNYSSELNVNALELDDSALYLCASSLGGGNAGNTIYFGEGSWLTVV.